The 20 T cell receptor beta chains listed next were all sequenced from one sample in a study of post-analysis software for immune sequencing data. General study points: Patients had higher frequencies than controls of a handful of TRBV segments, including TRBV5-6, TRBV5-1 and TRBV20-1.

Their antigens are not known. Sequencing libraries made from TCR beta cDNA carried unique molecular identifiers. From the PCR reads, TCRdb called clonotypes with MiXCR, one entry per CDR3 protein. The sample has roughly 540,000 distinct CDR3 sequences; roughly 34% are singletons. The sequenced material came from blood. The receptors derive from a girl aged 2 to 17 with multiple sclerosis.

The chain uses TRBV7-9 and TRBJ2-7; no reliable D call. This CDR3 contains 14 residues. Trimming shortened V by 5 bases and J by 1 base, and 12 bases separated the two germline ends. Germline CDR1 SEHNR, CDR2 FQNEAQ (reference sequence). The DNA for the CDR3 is TGTGCCAGCAGCCCGTCATCCGTGTCCTACGAGCAGTACTTC. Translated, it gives CASSPSSVSYEQYF.

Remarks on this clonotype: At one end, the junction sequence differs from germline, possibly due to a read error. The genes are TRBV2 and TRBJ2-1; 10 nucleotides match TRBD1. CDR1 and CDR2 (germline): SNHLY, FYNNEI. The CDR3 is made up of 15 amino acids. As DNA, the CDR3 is TGTGCCTGCAGGGCGGACAGGGGGACTTACAATGAGCAGTTCTTC. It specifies CACRADRGTYNEQFF.

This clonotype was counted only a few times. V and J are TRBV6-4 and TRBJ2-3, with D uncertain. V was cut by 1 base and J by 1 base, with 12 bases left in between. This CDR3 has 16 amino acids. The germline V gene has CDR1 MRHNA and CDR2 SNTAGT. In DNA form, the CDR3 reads TGTGCCAGCAGTGACTGGGCAGGCTCCCGCACAGATACGCAGTATTTT. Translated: CASSDWAGSRTDTQYF.

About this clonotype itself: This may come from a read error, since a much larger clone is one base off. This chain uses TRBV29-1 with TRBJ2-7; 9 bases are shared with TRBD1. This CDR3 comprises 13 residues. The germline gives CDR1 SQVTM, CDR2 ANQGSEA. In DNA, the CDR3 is TGCGGCGCCTGGACAGGGGAAATTTACGAGCAGTACTTC. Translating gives CGAWTGEIYEQYF.

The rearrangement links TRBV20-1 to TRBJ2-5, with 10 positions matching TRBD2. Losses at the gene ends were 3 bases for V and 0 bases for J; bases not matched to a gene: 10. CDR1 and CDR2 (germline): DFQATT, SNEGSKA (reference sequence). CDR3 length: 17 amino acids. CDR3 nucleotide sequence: TGCAGTGCTAGGGAGACAAAAGCGGGGGGGTACCAAGAGACCCAGTACTTC. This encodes CSARETKAGGYQETQYF.

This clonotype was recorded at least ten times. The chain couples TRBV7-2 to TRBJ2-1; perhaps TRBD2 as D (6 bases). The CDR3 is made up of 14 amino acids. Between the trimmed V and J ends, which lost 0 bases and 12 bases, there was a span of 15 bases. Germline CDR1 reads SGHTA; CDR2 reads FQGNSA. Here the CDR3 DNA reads TGTGCCAGCAGCTTAGCGGCAGGGAGGATCGCGCAGTTCTTC. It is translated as CASSLAAGRIAQFF.

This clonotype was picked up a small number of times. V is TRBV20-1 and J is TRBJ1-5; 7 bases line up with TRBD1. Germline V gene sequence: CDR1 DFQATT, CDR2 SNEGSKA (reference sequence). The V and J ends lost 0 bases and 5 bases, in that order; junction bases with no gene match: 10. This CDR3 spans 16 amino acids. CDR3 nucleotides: TGCAGTGCTAGAGAGACAGGGAGGGGGTGGCATCAGCCCCAGCATTTT. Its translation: CSARETGRGWHQPQHF.

The CDR3 spells CASSLARGSQETQYF. In DNA, the CDR3 is TGCGCCAGCAGCTTGGCCAGGGGGAGCCAAGAGACCCAGTACTTC. This rearrangement joins TRBV5-1 to TRBJ2-5; 7 bases fit TRBD1. The junction had 3 bases not matched to a gene; V was cut back by 0 bases and J by 1 base. This CDR3 is 15 amino acids long. Germline-derived CDR1 and CDR2 are SGHRS and YFSETQ.

The CDR3 DNA reads TGCGCCAGCAGCTTGGGACAGGGGGCAAATCAGCCCCAGCATTTT. Protein sequence: CASSLGQGANQPQHF. V usage is TRBV5-1 and J usage is TRBJ1-5; 10 nucleotides line up with TRBD1. Germline-derived CDR1 and CDR2 are SGHRS and YFSETQ. J gave up 4 bases and V 0 bases, and 1 base lay outside the gene matches. The CDR3 spans 15 residues.

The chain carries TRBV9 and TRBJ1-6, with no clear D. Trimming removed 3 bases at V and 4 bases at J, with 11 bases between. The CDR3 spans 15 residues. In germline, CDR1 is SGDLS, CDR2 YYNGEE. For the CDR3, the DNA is TGTGCCAGCAGCGGGGGTGGGCCTTATAATTCACCCCTCCACTTT. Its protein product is CASSGGGPYNSPLHF.

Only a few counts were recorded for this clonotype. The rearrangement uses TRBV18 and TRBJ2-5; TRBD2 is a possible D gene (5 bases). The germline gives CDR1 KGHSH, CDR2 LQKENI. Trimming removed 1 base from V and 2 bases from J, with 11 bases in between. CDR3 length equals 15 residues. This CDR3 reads CASSPLTGDQETQYF. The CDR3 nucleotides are TGTGCCAGCTCACCACTAACCGGGGATCAAGAGACCCAGTACTTC.

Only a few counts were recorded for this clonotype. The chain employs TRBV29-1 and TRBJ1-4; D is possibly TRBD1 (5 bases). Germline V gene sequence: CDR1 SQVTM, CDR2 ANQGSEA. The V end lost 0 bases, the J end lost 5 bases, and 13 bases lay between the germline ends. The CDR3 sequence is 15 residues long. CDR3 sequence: CSVEDGGWGNEKLFF. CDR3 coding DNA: TGCAGCGTTGAAGATGGCGGATGGGGGAATGAAAAACTGTTTTTT.

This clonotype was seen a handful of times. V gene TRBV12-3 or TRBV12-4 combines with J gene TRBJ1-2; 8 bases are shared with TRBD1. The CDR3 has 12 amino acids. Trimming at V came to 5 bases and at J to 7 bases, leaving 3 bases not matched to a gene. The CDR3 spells CASSPGGGGYTF. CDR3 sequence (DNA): TGTGCCAGCAGTCCAGGGGGCGGTGGCTACACCTTC.

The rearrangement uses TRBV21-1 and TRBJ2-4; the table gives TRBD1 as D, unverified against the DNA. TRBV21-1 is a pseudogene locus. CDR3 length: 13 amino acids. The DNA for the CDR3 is TGTGCCAGCGAGAGCAGGCGCGAGAACATTCAGTACTTC. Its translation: CASESRRENIQYF.

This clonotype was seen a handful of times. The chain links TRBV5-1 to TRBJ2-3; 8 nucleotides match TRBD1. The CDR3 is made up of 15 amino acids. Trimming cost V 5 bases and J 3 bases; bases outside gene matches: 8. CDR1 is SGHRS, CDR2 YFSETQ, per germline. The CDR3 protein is CASSNQGARTDTQYF. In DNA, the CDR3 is TGCGCCAGCAGTAATCAGGGGGCGCGTACAGATACGCAGTATTTT.

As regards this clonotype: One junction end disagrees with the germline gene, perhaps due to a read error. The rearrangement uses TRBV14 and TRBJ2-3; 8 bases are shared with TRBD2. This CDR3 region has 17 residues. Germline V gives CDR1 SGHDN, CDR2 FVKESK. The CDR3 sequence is CTSSQEVAGTSTDTQYF. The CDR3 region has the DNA TGTACCAGCAGCCAAGAGGTAGCGGGGACTAGCACAGATACGCAGTATTTT.

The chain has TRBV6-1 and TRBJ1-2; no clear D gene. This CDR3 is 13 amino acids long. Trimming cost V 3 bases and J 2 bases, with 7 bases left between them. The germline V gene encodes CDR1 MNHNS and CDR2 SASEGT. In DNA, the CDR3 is TGTGCCAGCAGTGAGGGGAGCAACTATGGCTACACCTTC. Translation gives CASSEGSNYGYTF.

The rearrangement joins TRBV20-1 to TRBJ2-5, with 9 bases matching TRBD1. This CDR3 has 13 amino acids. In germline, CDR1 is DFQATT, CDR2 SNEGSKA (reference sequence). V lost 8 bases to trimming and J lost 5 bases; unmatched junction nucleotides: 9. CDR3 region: CSPRQGGAETQYF. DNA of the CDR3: TGCAGTCCTCGACAGGGGGGTGCTGAGACCCAGTACTTC.

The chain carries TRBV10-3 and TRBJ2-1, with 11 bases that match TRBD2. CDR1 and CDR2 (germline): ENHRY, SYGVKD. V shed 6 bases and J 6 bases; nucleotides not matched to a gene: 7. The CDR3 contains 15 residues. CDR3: CAISDSGGDVNEQFF. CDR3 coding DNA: TGTGCCATCAGCGATAGCGGGGGGGACGTCAATGAGCAGTTCTTC.

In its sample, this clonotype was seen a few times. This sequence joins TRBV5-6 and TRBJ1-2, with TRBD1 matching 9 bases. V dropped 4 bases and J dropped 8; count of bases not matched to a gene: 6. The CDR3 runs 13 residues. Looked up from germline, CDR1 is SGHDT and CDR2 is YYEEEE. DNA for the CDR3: TGTGCCAGCAGCGCGGGGACAGGGAACGGCTACACCTTC. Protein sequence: CASSAGTGNGYTF.